Here is one TCR beta chain with its context. Assay used: immunoSEQ multiplex PCR; TCRdb lists only in-frame clones, some missing. The sample has almost 85,000 clones, 75% to 85% seen once. V was trimmed by 4 bases and J by 6 bases, leaving 12 bases between them. Germline V gene lookup returns CDR1 LGHNT and CDR2 FRNRAP. This CDR3 spans 13 amino acids. This entry belongs to a study of control samples from healthy donors and cancer patients. The origin of this receptor is a man in his 60s with head and neck cancer. Sequencing was done on a sample of PBMCs. This sequence joins TRBV12-5 and TRBJ1-1, with D unclear. CDR3 DNA: TGTGCTAGTGGTTCGGAGTTGGACGCTGAAGCTTTCTTT. It specifies CASGSELDAEAFF.